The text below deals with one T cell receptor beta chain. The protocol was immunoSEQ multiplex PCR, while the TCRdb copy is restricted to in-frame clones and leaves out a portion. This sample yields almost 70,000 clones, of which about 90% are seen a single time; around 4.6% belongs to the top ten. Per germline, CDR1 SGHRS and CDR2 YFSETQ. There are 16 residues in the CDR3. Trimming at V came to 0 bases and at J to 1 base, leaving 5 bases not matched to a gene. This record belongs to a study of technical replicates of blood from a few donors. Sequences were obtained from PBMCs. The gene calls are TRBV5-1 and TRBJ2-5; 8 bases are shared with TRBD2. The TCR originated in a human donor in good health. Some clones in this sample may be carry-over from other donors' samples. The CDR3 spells CASSLASGGAQETQYF. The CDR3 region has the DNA TGCGCCAGCAGCTTGGCCTCGGGGGGGGCCCAAGAGACCCAGTACTTC.